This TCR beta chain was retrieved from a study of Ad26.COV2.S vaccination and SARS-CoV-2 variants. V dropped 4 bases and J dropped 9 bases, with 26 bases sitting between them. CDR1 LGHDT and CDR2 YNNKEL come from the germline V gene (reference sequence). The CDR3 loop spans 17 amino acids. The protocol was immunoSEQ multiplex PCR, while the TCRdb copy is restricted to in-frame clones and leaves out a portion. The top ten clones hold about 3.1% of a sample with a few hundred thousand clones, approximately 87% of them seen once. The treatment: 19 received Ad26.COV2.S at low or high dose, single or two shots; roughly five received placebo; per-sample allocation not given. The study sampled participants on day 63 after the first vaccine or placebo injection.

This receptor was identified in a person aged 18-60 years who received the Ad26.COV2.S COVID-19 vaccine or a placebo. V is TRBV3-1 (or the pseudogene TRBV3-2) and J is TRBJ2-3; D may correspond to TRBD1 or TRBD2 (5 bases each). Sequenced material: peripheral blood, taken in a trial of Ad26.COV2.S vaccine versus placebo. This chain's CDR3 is CASSPRGGQGRVSTQYF. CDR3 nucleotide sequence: TGTGCCAGCAGCCCGAGAGGTGGCCAGGGACGGGTGTCGACGCAGTATTTT.